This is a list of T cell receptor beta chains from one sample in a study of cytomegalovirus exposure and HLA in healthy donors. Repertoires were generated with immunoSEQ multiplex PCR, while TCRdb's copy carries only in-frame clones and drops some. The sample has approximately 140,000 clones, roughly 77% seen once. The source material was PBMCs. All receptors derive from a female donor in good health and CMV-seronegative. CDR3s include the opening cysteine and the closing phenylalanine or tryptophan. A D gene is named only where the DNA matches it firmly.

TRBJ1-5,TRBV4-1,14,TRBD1,TGCGCCAGCAGACCTACAGGGGCGAGTCAGCCCCAGCATTTT,CASRPTGASQPQHF
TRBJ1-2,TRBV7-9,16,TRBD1,TGTGCCAGCAGCTCTCGGGACAGGGGGTTTGGCTATGGCTACACCTTC,CASSSRDRGFGYGYTF
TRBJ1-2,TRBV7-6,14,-,TGTGCCAGCAGCCTAACCGGGGGGGACTATGGCTACACCTTC,CASSLTGGDYGYTF
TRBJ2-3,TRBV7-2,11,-,TGTGCCAGCGGGAGGTTAGATACGCAGTATTTT,CASGRLDTQYF
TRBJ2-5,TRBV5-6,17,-,TGTGCCAGCAGCCTGTACATCCTCCGGGACAACCAAGAGACCCAGTACTTC,CASSLYILRDNQETQYF
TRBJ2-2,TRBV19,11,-,TGTGCCAGTAGTCCCCCGGGGGAGCTGTTTTTT,CASSPPGELFF
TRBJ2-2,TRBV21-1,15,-,TGTGCCAGCACCTCCCCCCCCAGGGGGACCGGGGAGCTGTTTTTT,CASTSPPRGTGELFF
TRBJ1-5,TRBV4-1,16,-,TGCGCCAGCAGCCAGGGCTTGCGTGATAGCAATCAGCCCCAGCATTTT,CASSQGLRDSNQPQHF
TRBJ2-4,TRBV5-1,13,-,TGCGCCAGTAGCAGCGGGGCCAAAAACATTCAGTACTTC,CASSSGAKNIQYF
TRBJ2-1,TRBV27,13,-,TGTGCCAGCAGTACTTACAGGGACGGGGTGCCGTTCTTC,CASSTYRDGVPFF
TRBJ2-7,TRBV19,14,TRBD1,TGTGCCAGTGGAGACAGGGTGGAATCGAGGGAGCAGTACTTC,CASGDRVESREQYF
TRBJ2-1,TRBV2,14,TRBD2,TGTGCCAGCAGTGGGCGGGGGACCTACAATGAGCAGTTCTTC,CASSGRGTYNEQFF